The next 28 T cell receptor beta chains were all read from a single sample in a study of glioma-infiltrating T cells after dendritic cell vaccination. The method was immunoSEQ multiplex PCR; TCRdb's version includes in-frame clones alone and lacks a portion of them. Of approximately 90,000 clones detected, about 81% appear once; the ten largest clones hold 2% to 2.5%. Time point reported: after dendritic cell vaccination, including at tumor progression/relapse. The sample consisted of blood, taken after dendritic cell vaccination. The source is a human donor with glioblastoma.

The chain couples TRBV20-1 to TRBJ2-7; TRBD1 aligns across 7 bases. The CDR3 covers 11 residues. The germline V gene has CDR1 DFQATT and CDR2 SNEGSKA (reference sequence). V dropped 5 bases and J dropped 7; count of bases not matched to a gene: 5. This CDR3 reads CSAHRGREQYF. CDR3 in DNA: TGCAGTGCTCACAGGGGCCGGGAGCAGTACTTC.

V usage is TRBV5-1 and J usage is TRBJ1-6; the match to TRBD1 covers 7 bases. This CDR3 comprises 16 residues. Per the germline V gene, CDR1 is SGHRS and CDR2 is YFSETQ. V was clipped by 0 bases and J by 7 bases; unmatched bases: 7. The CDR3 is CASSLDAGGANSPLHF. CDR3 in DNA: TGCGCCAGCAGCTTGGATGCAGGGGGAGCGAATTCACCCCTCCACTTT.

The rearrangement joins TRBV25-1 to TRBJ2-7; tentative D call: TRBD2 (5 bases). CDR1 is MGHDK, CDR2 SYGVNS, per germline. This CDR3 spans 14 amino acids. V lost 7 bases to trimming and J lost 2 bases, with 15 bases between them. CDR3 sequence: CASTPRGYPYEQYF. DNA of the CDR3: TGTGCCAGCACCCCCCGAGGGTACCCCTACGAGCAGTACTTC.

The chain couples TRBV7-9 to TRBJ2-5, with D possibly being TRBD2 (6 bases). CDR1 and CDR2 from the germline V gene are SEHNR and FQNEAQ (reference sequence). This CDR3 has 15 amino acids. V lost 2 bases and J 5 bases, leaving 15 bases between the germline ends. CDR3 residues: CASSLSPGVVETQYF. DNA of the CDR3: TGTGCCAGCAGCTTATCTCCGGGGGTGGTGGAGACCCAGTACTTC. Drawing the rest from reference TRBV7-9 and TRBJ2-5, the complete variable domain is DTGVSQNPRHKITKRGQNVTFRCDPISEHNRLYWYRQTLGQGPEFLTYFQNEAQLEKSRLLSDRFSAERPKGSFSTLEIQRTEQGDSAMYLCASSLSPGVVETQYFGPGTRLLVL.

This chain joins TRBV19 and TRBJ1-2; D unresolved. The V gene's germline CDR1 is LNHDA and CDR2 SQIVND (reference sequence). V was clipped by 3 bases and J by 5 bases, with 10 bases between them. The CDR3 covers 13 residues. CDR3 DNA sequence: TGTGCCAGTAGTATCCCGGTCTGGTATGGCTACACCTTC. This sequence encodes CASSIPVWYGYTF.

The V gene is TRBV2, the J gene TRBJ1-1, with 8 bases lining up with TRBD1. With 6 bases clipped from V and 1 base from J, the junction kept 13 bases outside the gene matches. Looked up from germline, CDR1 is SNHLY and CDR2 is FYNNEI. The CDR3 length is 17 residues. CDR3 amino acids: CASRSGTGETRNTEAFF. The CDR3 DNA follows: TGTGCCAGCAGGTCCGGGACAGGAGAGACCCGGAACACTGAAGCTTTCTTT. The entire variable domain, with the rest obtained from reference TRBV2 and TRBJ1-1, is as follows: EPEVTQTPSHQVTQMGQEVILRCVPISNHLYFYWYRQILGQKVEFLVSFYNNEISEKSEIFDDQFSVERPDGSNFTLKIRSTKLEDSAMYFCASRSGTGETRNTEAFFGQGTRLTVV.

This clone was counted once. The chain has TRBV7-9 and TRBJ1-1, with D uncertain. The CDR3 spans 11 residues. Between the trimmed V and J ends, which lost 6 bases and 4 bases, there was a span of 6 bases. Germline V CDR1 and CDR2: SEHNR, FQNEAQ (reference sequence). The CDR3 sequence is CASSRGTEAFF. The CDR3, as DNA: TGTGCCAGCAGTCGGGGCACTGAAGCTTTCTTT.

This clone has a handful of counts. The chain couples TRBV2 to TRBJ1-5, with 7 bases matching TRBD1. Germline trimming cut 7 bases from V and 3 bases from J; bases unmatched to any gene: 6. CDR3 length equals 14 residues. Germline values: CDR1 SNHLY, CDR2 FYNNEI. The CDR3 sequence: CASTKGTVNQPQHF. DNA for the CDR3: TGTGCCAGCACCAAAGGGACAGTCAATCAGCCCCAGCATTTT.

Written as DNA, the CDR3 is TGCGCCAGCAGCCTCGGACAGTTTTCTGGGGCCAACGTCCTGACTTTC. It translates to CASSLGQFSGANVLTF. This chain connects TRBV5-1 to TRBJ2-6; TRBD1 is a possible D gene (6 bases). CDR1 is SGHRS, CDR2 YFSETQ, per germline. The V and J ends lost 4 bases and 1 base respectively, with 12 bases between them. The CDR3 sequence is 16 residues long.

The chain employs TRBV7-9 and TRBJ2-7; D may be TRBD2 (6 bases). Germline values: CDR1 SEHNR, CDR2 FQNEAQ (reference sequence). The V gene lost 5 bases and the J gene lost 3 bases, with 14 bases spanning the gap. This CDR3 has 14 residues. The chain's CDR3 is CASSLLGGGYEQYF. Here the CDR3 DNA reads TGTGCCAGCAGCCTCTTGGGGGGAGGCTACGAGCAGTACTTC.

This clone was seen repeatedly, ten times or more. In DNA, the CDR3 is TGTGCCAGCAGCTTAGATCCAGGGGGTCACTATGGCTACACCTTC. Protein: CASSLDPGGHYGYTF. This chain uses TRBV7-8 with TRBJ1-2, with 7 bases that match TRBD1. Germline loops: CDR1 SGHVS, CDR2 FQNEAQ. The CDR3 totals 15 residues. After removal of 1 base from V and 3 bases from J, the junction contained 5 bases not matched to a gene. The variable domain in full, completed from reference TRBV7-8 and TRBJ1-2, reads GAGVSQSPRYKVAKRGQDVALRCDPISGHVSLFWYQQALGQGPEFLTYFQNEAQLDKSGLPSDRFFAERPEGSVSTLKIQRTQQEDSAVYLCASSLDPGGHYGYTFGSGTRLTVV.

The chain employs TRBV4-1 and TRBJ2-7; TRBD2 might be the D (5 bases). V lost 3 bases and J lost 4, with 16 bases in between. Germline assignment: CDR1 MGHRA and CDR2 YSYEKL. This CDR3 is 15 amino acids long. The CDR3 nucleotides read TGCGCCAGCAGCCAGATTACGGGGTCCGTATACGAGCAGTACTTC. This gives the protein CASSQITGSVYEQYF.

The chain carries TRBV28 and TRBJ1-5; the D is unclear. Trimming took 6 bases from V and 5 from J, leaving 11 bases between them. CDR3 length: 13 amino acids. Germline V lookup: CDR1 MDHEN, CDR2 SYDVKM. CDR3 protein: CASSSRGDQPQHF. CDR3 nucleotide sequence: TGTGCCAGCAGCTCACGGGGTGATCAGCCCCAGCATTTT.

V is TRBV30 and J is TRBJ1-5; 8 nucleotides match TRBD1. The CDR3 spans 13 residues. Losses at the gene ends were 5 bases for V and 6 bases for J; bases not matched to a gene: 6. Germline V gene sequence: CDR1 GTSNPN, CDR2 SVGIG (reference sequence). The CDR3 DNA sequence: TGTGCCTGGCAGGACAGGGCAGGTCAGCCCCAGCATTTT. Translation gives CAWQDRAGQPQHF.

The CDR3: CASSPDRPSSTGELFF. CDR3 nucleotide sequence: TGTGCCAGCAGTCCTGACAGACCTTCAAGCACCGGGGAGCTGTTTTTT. The chain uses TRBV2 and TRBJ2-2, with D maybe TRBD1 (5 bases). From germline, CDR1 is SNHLY and CDR2 FYNNEI. Trimming cost V 5 bases and J 4 bases, with 17 bases left between them. The CDR3 loop spans 16 amino acids.

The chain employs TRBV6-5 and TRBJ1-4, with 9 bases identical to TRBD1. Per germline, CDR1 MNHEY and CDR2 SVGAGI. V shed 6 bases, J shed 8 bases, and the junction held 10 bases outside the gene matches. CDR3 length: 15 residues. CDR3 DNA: TGTGCCAGCAGGCGTACAGGGGGCTTACAAGAAAAACTGTTTTTT. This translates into CASRRTGGLQEKLFF.

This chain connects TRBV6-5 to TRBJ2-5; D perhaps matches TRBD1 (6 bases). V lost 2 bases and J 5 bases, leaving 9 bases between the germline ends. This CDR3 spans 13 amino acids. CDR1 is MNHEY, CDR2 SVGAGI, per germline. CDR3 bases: TGTGCCAGCAGTTACGGGGGCTACGAGACCCAGTACTTC. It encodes CASSYGGYETQYF.

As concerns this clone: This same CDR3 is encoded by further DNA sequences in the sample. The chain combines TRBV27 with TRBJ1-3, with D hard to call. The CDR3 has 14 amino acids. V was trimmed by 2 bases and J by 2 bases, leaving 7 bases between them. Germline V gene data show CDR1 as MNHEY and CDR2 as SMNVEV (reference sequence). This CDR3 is CASSLRRAGNTIYF. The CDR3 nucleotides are TGTGCCAGCAGTTTACGGCGGGCTGGAAACACCATATATTTT.

The CDR3 spells CATSSRVGNYGYTF. CDR3 nucleotides: TGTGCCACCAGCAGCAGGGTCGGAAACTATGGCTACACCTTC. The chain is built from TRBV15 and TRBJ1-2; TRBD1 is a possible D gene (5 bases). CDR1 LNHNV and CDR2 YYDKDF come from the germline V gene (reference sequence). V lost 3 bases, J lost 2 bases, and 10 bases lay in between. The CDR3 length is 14 residues.

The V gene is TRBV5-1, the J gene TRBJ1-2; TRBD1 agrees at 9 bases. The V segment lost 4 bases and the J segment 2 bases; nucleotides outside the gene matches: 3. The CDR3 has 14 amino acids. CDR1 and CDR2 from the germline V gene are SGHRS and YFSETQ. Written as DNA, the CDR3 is TGCGCCAGCAGCACCGGGACAGGGAACTATGGCTACACCTTC. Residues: CASSTGTGNYGYTF.

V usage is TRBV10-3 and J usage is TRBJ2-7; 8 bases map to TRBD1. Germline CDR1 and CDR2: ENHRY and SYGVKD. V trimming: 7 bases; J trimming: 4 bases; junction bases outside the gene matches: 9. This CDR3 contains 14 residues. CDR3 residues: CAITLGQGPYEQYF. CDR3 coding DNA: TGTGCCATCACTCTAGGACAGGGCCCTTACGAGCAGTACTTC.

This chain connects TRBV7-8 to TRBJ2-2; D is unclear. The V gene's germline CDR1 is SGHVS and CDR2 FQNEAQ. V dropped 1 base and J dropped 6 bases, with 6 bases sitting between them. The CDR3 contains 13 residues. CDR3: CASSLGSPGELFF. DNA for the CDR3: TGTGCCAGCAGCTTAGGTTCTCCCGGGGAGCTGTTTTTT.

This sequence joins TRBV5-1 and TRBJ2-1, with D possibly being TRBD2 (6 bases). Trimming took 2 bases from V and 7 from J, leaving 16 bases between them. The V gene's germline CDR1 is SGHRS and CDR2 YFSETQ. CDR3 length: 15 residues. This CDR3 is CASSFIPAGSNEQFF. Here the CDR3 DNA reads TGCGCCAGCAGCTTTATCCCAGCGGGTTCAAATGAGCAGTTCTTC.

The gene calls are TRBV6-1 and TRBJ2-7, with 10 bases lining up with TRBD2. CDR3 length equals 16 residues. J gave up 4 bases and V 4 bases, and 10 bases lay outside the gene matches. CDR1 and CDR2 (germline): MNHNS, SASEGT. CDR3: CASSVLWTSGGYEQYF. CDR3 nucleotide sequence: TGTGCCAGCAGTGTACTCTGGACTAGCGGAGGTTACGAGCAGTACTTC.

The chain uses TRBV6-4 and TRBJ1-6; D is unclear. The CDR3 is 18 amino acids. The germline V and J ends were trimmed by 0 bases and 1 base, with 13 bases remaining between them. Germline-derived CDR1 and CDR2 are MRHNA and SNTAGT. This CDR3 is CASSDSATFGSYNSPLHF. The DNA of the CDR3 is TGTGCCAGCAGTGACTCCGCCACGTTCGGTTCCTATAATTCACCCCTCCACTTT.

The CDR3 coding sequence is TGTGCCAGCCCCCGGGGAGACAAAAGATACGAGCAGTACTTC. Amino acid sequence: CASPRGDKRYEQYF. The J gene is TRBJ2-7, the V gene TRBV19, with a tentative D call TRBD2 (5 bases). The V gene lost 9 bases and the J gene lost 4 bases, with 19 bases spanning the gap. The CDR3 totals 14 residues. Per the germline V gene, CDR1 is LNHDA and CDR2 is SQIVND (reference sequence).

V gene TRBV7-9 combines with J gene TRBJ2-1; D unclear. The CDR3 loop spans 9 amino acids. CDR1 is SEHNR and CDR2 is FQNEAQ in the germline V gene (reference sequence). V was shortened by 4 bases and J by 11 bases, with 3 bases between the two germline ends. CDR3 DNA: TGTGCCAGCAGCTCTCAGCAGTTCTTC. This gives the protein CASSSQQFF.

CDR3 sequence: CASSAARYEQYV. The CDR3 DNA reads as TGTGCCAGCAGTGCCGCGAGGTACGAGCAGTACGTC. The chain recombines TRBV2 with TRBJ2-7; D is undetermined. The CDR3 extends over 12 amino acids. Trimming left V 4 bases short and J 4 bases short, with 8 bases between. Germline V lookup: CDR1 SNHLY, CDR2 FYNNEI.